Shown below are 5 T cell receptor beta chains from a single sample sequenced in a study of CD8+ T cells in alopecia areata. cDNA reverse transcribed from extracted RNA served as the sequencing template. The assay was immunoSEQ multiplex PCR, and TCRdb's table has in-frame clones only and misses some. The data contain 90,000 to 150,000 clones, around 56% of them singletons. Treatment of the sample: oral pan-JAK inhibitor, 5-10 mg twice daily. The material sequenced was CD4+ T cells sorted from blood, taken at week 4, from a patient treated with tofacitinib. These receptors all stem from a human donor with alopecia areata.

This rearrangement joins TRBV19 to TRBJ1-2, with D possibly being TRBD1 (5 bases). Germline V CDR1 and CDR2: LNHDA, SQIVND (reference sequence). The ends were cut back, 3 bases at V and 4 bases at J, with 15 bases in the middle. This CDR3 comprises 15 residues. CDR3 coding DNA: TGTGCCAGTAGTATCTCAGGGTACCGCGTCTATGGCTACACCTTC. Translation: CASSISGYRVYGYTF.

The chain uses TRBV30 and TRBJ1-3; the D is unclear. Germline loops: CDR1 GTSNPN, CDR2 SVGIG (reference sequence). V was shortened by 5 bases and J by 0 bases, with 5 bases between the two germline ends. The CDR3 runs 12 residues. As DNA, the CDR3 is TGTGCCTGGGCCCTCTCTGGAAACACCATATATTTT. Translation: CAWALSGNTIYF.

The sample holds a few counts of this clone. This CDR3 is CASSPGTGGAELFF. In nucleotides, the CDR3 is TGTGCCAGCAGCCCTGGGACAGGGGGCGCGGAGTTGTTCTTC. This sequence joins TRBV7-3 and TRBJ2-1; TRBD1 matches at 12 bases. With 5 bases clipped from V and 15 bases from J, the junction kept 11 bases outside the gene matches. The CDR3 is 14 amino acids. Per the germline V gene, CDR1 is SGHTA and CDR2 is FQGTGA.

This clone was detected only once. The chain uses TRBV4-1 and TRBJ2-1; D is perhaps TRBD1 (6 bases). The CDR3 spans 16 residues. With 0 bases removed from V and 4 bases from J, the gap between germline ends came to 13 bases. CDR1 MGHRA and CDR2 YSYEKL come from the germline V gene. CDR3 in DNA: TGCGCCAGCAGCCAAGAAAGGGCAGGGACATACAATGAGCAGTTCTTC. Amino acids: CASSQERAGTYNEQFF.

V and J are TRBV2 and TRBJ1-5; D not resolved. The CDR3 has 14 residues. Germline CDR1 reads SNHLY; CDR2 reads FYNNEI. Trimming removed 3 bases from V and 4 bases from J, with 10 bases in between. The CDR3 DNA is TGTGCCAGCAGTGATCGGCCAGAGAATCAGCCCCAGCATTTT. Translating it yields CASSDRPENQPQHF.